The 5 T cell receptor beta chains below all came from one sample that was sequenced in a study of OX40 agonist ivuxolimab in advanced cancers. Assay: immunoSEQ multiplex PCR; the TCRdb copy retains only in-frame clones and omits some. The data show tens of thousands of clones, about 84% seen once. This material consisted of CD4+ or CD8+ T cells sorted from blood, taken in a trial of the OX40 agonist ivuxolimab. These receptors all come from an adult with an advanced solid tumor such as melanoma, head and neck, liver or kidney cancer.

The rearrangement links TRBV30 to TRBJ1-1; tentative D call: TRBD1 (5 bases). Germline V gene sequence: CDR1 GTSNPN, CDR2 SVGIG (reference sequence). The V end was cut by 2 bases, the J end by 3 bases, with 10 bases between. The CDR3 sequence is 13 residues long. In nucleotides, the CDR3 is TGTGCCTGGAGTTTTGCCAGGGACACTGAAGCTTTCTTT. Encoded protein: CAWSFARDTEAFF.

The V gene is TRBV19, the J gene TRBJ2-3; 8 bases are a match to TRBD2. CDR3 length: 14 amino acids. V dropped 10 bases and J dropped 1; count of bases not matched to a gene: 7. CDR1 is LNHDA and CDR2 is SQIVND in the germline V gene (reference sequence). The CDR3 sequence: CATKREWGTDTQYF. DNA for the CDR3: TGTGCCACAAAGCGGGAGTGGGGCACAGATACGCAGTATTTT.

The chain joins TRBV2 to TRBJ2-7, with 9 nucleotides matching TRBD2. Germline V lookup: CDR1 SNHLY, CDR2 FYNNEI. The V and J ends lost 8 bases and 7 bases, in that order; junction bases with no gene match: 6. The CDR3 totals 12 residues. CDR3 amino acids: CASERGAFEQYV. The CDR3 DNA follows: TGTGCCAGCGAGCGGGGGGCGTTTGAGCAGTACGTC.

A single count supports this clone. CDR3 residues: CASSLSLTPADTQYF. The CDR3 region has the DNA TGTGCCAGCAGTTTATCTCTGACTCCCGCGGATACGCAGTATTTT. The V and J genes are TRBV27 and TRBJ2-3; no definite D call. The CDR3 extends over 15 amino acids. V was pared by 0 bases and J by 6 bases, with 13 bases between. From germline, CDR1 is MNHEY and CDR2 SMNVEV (reference sequence).

The chain uses TRBV19 and TRBJ1-1, with D perhaps TRBD1 (6 bases). Germline V lookup: CDR1 LNHDA, CDR2 SQIVND (reference sequence). The V end was cut by 3 bases, the J end by 3 bases, with 14 bases between. The CDR3 is 15 amino acids. The chain's CDR3 is CASSIRGAADTEAFF. The CDR3 DNA sequence: TGTGCCAGTAGTATTAGGGGGGCCGCGGACACTGAAGCTTTCTTT.